Given below is one T cell receptor beta chain in context. Its antigen is not identified. The source of the sample is a study of cytomegalovirus exposure and HLA in healthy donors. Study findings and constraints: A missense DCLRE1C variant was associated with V- and J-gene trimming of TCR beta chains in a later analysis, and an independent cohort replicated the association. Later on, an analysis tied 18,000 or so TCR beta sequences to HLA alleles at 0.05 false discovery rate. The authors considered a cluster of highly shared sequence variants likely to be a sequencing artifact. Upon later analysis, TCR association rates were observed to vary by HLA locus, being highest for DRB1 and lowest for HLA-C.

Trimming removed 6 bases at V and 5 bases at J, with 14 bases between. This CDR3 comprises 14 residues. CDR1 MDHEN and CDR2 SYDVKM come from the germline V gene. PCR involved 60 Vbeta and 13 Jbeta primers. The data were produced by immunoSEQ multiplex PCR, yet TCRdb's version contains in-frame clones alone and is incomplete. This repertoire shows 150,000 to 200,000 clones, roughly 72% found once; its top ten account for 1.5% to 2%. This rearrangement joins TRBV28 to TRBJ2-4, with D perhaps TRBD1 (6 bases). The specimen was PBMCs. This clonotype originated in a young man in good health and CMV-seronegative. The CDR3 reads CASSPTGMENIQYF. The CDR3 DNA is TGTGCCAGCAGCCCAACAGGGATGGAAAACATTCAGTACTTC. The full variable domain, rest sourced from reference TRBV28 and TRBJ2-4, is DVKVTQSSRYLVKRTGEKVFLECVQDMDHENMFWYRQDPGLGLRLIYFSYDVKMKEKGDIPEGYSVSREKKERFSLILESASTNQTSMYLCASSPTGMENIQYFGAGTRLSVL.